These T cell receptor beta chains were read from a single sample in a study of blood T cells in healthy people across ages. One entry per CDR3 protein, called by TCRdb with MiXCR from the 5' RACE reads. Counted here are about 940,000 distinct CDR3 sequences, roughly 43% occurring once; the ten biggest clones make up over 10%. The sequenced sample was blood. The receptors shown here come from a man aged 25 to 45 in good health. Both conserved end residues are part of each CDR3. Each record gives: clone size, J gene, D gene, V gene, CDR3 protein, CDR3 DNA. A D gene is named only where the DNA matches it firmly. Size is stated for part of the rows, as once, few or many counts, or as a class when the clone is expanded.

size: -; J: TRBJ2-1; D: TRBD1; V: TRBV20-1; CDR3: CSALWDRGLNEQFF; DNA: TGCAGTGCCCTATGGGACAGGGGGCTCAATGAGCAGTTCTTC
size: few; J: TRBJ1-2; D: TRBD1; V: TRBV28; CDR3: CAGKPGQGLGGYTF; DNA: TGTGCCGGAAAACCGGGACAGGGTCTTGGTGGCTACACCTTC
size: -; J: TRBJ2-4; D: -; V: TRBV24-1; CDR3: CATSDGRLNIQYF; DNA: TGTGCCACCAGTGATGGCCGGTTAAACATTCAGTACTTC
size: -; J: TRBJ2-7; D: -; V: TRBV28; CDR3: CASSSGPAYF; DNA: TGTGCCAGCAGCTCGGGGCCCGCGTACTTC
size: -; J: TRBJ2-3; D: TRBD2; V: TRBV6-2/TRBV6-3; CDR3: CASQPGGAGTDTQYF; DNA: TGTGCCAGCCAGCCGGGGGGGGCCGGGACAGATACGCAGTATTTT
size: few; J: TRBJ2-1; D: TRBD2; V: TRBV5-1; CDR3: CASSLSGGASSYNEQFF; DNA: TGCGCCAGCAGCTTATCCGGGGGGGCTAGCAGCTACAATGAGCAGTTCTTC
size: -; J: TRBJ1-2; D: -; V: TRBV19; CDR3: CASSIDLAGVDYGYTF; DNA: TGTGCCAGTAGTATAGATCTAGCGGGGGTTGACTATGGCTACACCTTC
size: -; J: TRBJ1-6; D: -; V: TRBV3-1; CDR3: CASSQELELANNSPLHF; DNA: TGTGCCAGCAGCCAAGAGTTGGAATTGGCGAATAATTCACCCCTCCACTTT
size: -; J: TRBJ1-1; D: TRBD1; V: TRBV7-2; CDR3: CASSANRGYTEAFF; DNA: TGTGCCAGCAGCGCAAACAGGGGATACACTGAAGCTTTCTTT
size: many; J: TRBJ2-4; D: TRBD1; V: TRBV6-1; CDR3: CASSEGALAKNIQYF; DNA: TGCGCCAGCAGTGAGGGGGCGCTAGCCAAAAACATTCAGTACTTC
size: -; J: TRBJ2-1; D: -; V: TRBV7-9; CDR3: CASSLPLGVNEQFF; DNA: TGTGCCAGCAGCTTACCGCTCGGTGTAAATGAGCAGTTCTTC
size: few; J: TRBJ2-5; D: -; V: TRBV6-5; CDR3: CASSRVEQETQYF; DNA: TGTGCCAGCAGCCGCGTGGAGCAAGAGACCCAGTACTTC
size: -; J: TRBJ2-7; D: TRBD2; V: TRBV20-1; CDR3: CSARENRGLGYEQYF; DNA: TGCAGTGCTAGAGAGAACCGGGGACTAGGCTACGAGCAGTACTTC
size: once; J: TRBJ2-2; D: -; V: TRBV10-3; CDR3: CAINGGLNTGELFF; DNA: TGTGCCATCAACGGCGGATTGAACACCGGGGAGCTGTTTTTT
size: -; J: TRBJ2-1; D: TRBD2; V: TRBV5-1; CDR3: CASSHQGGDYKNEQFF; DNA: TGCGCCAGCAGCCACCAGGGAGGGGACTATAAAAATGAGCAGTTCTTC